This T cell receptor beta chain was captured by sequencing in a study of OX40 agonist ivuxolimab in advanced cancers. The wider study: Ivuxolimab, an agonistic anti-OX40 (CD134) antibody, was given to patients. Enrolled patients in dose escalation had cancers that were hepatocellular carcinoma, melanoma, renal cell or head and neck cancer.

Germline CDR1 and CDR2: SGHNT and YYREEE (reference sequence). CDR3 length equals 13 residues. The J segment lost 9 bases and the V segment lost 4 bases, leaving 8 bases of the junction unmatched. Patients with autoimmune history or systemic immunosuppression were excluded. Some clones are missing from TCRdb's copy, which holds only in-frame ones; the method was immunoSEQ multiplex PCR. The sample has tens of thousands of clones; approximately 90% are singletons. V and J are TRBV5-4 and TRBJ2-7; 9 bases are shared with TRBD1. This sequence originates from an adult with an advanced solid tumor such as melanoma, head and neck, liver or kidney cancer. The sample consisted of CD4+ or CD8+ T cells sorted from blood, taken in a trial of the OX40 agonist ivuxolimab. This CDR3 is CASSLWTGEVQYF. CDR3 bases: TGTGCCAGCAGCCTATGGACAGGGGAGGTGCAGTACTTC.